This TCR beta chain is from a study of T cell responses to AZD1222 COVID-19 vaccine. The repertoire was sequenced with immunoSEQ multiplex PCR; TCRdb's copy has only in-frame clones and lacks some. The sample has 150,000 or so clones, about 90% seen once. Trimming shortened V by 7 bases and J by 10 bases, and 16 bases separated the two germline ends. The CDR3 loop spans 12 amino acids. Germline lookup yields CDR1 MNHEY and CDR2 SVGAGI. The specimen comprised peripheral blood, sampled on day 0 of MenACWY control vaccination. The TCR originated in an adult in good health. This chain joins TRBV6-5 and TRBJ1-1; the D gene is possibly TRBD1 (5 bases). CDR3 residues: CASNWDGSGAFF. The CDR3 bases are TGTGCCAGCAACTGGGACGGGTCTGGAGCTTTCTTT.